Presented here are 9 T cell receptor beta chains from one specimen sequenced in a study of CXCR3-negative and CXCR3-positive naive CD8 T cells. cDNA libraries for TRB were generated by 5' RACE incorporating UMI labels. TCRdb reprocessed the 5' RACE reads and stores each CDR3 protein as one record, lacking DNA. The record lists 100,000 to 150,000 distinct CDR3 sequences, of which the ten most abundant hold 0.29%. The sample taken for sequencing was naive CXCR3- CD8+ T cells from blood. Subset of the sample: CD45RO-CCR7+CD27+CD95- naive CD8+ T cells lacking CXCR3 (TNR3-). The receptors were gathered from a human donor in good health. Some clones in this sample may be carry-over from other donors' samples.

The chain combines TRBV3-1 with TRBJ2-3; the D call from TCRdb, TRBD1, cannot be confirmed without DNA. Germline CDR1 reads LGHDT; CDR2 reads YNNKEL (reference sequence). The CDR3 has 15 residues. The CDR3 loop reads CASSLRDRGGDTQYF.

This sequence joins TRBV14 and TRBJ1-2; absent DNA, TCRdb's TRBD1 call cannot be checked. This CDR3 is 16 amino acids long. The germline CDR1 and CDR2 sequences are SGHDN and FVKESK. The CDR3 loop is CASSQGPGSAIYGYTF.

The chain is built from TRBV14 and TRBJ2-7. CDR3 length: 15 residues. Germline V gene data show CDR1 as SGHDN and CDR2 as FVKESK. The CDR3 reads CASSQDPVRSYGQYF.

The CDR3 loop reads CASSLRFRVRENNEQFF. The gene calls are TRBV7-2 and TRBJ2-1; TCRdb's D gene call, TRBD1, goes unchecked for lack of DNA. There are 17 residues in the CDR3. Germline V gene sequence: CDR1 SGHTA, CDR2 FQGNSA.

The rearrangement links TRBV7-3 to TRBJ2-1; TCRdb indicates TRBD1, and absent DNA this call remains unverified. The CDR3 extends over 12 amino acids. Germline V CDR1 and CDR2: SGHTA, FQGTGA. CDR3: CASVSAHNEQFF.

This sequence joins TRBV4-1 and TRBJ2-7; TCRdb picks TRBD1, but there is no DNA to check that call. The CDR3 has 15 amino acids. Looked up from germline, CDR1 is MGHRA and CDR2 is YSYEKL. CDR3 amino acids: CASSQDSGGGYEQYF.

V is TRBV29-1 and J is TRBJ1-2; TCRdb returns TRBD1, unconfirmable since there is no DNA. The germline V gene has CDR1 SQVTM and CDR2 ANQGSEA. The CDR3 totals 14 residues. Here the CDR3 reads CSVEDRAGDYGYTF.

The genes are TRBV28 and TRBJ2-5; absent DNA, TCRdb's TRBD1 call cannot be checked. The V gene's germline CDR1 is MDHEN and CDR2 SYDVKM. The CDR3 length is 17 residues. CDR3 sequence reads: CASSRRIGQGVRETQYF.

The chain is built from TRBV4-1 and TRBJ2-2; TCRdb lists TRBD2, though no DNA is available to test this call. Germline assignment: CDR1 MGHRA and CDR2 YSYEKL. The CDR3 totals 18 residues. CDR3 loop: CASSQGASGAPNTGELFF.